These T cell receptor beta chains were read from a single sample in a study of shared clonotypes between healthy human individuals. The data were produced by immunoSEQ multiplex PCR, yet TCRdb's version contains in-frame clones alone and is incomplete. The data show 2 million to 3 million clones, roughly 93% seen once. Sequencing was performed on naive CD4+ T cells from PBMCs. These receptors all stem from a man aged 18 to 29 in good health. Some clones in this sample may be carry-over from other donors' samples. Each CDR3 is given with its conserved first and last residue. A D gene is named only where the DNA matches it firmly. A clone size is listed for some rows: how often the clone was seen (once, few, many), or a class if it is expanded.

DNA	CDR3	D	size	J	V
TGTGCCAGCAGTTTAGAGGGGGCGTTCGTCGGAAACACCATATATTTT	CASSLEGAFVGNTIYF	TRBD1	-	TRBJ1-3	TRBV28
TGTGCCAGCAGTTGGAGGACAGGGGGGATTGGGGACCACTATGGCTACACCTTC	CASSWRTGGIGDHYGYTF	TRBD1	-	TRBJ1-2	TRBV27
TGTGCCAGCAGCTTAGAAAGGGCCATACAGAGGACCCAGTACTTC	CASSLERAIQRTQYF	-	-	TRBJ2-5	TRBV11-3
TGTGCCACCAGCAGAGAAGGGGCATTGAACACTGAAGCTTTCTTT	CATSREGALNTEAFF	-	-	TRBJ1-1	TRBV15
TGTGCCAGCAGATATATAGGGACTAGCGGGATGGCAGATACGCAGTATTTT	CASRYIGTSGMADTQYF	TRBD2	-	TRBJ2-3	TRBV2
TGTGCCAGCAGTGTTGCAGAGACCCAGTACTTC	CASSVAETQYF	-	-	TRBJ2-5	TRBV2
TGTGCCAGCAGTTTATACCAGGGGGCTAACACCGGGGAGCTGTTTTTT	CASSLYQGANTGELFF	TRBD1	-	TRBJ2-2	TRBV28
TGTGCCAGCAAACCCAGGCCTACGAACACTGAAGCTTTCTTT	CASKPRPTNTEAFF	-	once	TRBJ1-1	TRBV9
TGTGCCAGCTCACTAAACGTCGGCGTTGGACCGCGTGGAGATGAAAAACTGTTTTTT	CASSLNVGVGPRGDEKLFF	-	once	TRBJ1-4	TRBV18
TGTGCCAGCAGCGTAGGAACAGGGGGCGAAAAACTGTTTTTT	CASSVGTGGEKLFF	TRBD1	-	TRBJ1-4	TRBV9
TGTGCCGCTGGGACAGGGGGATACTACGAGCAGTACTTC	CAAGTGGYYEQYF	TRBD1	-	TRBJ2-7	TRBV6-5
TGTGCCAGCTCACCACCCACAGGGGGATCGGTCAATGAGCAGTTCTTC	CASSPPTGGSVNEQFF	TRBD1	-	TRBJ2-1	TRBV18
TGTGCCAGCAGCTTATTGGTAGTTGGGGAGACCCAGTACTTC	CASSLLVVGETQYF	-	-	TRBJ2-5	TRBV11-2
TGTGCCAGCAGTTCCGTAGGGGGCCTCAATCAGCCCCAGCATTTT	CASSSVGGLNQPQHF	TRBD1	-	TRBJ1-5	TRBV28
TGTGCCAGCAGCTTAAGGCAGGGAAGGGAATTCGAGCAGTACTTC	CASSLRQGREFEQYF	-	-	TRBJ2-7	TRBV7-3
TGTGCCAGCAGTTTAACGCCCGGGGAGCTGTTTTTT	CASSLTPGELFF	-	-	TRBJ2-2	TRBV28
TGTGCCAGTAGTAGACTAGCGGCACCCTACAATGAGCAGTTCTTC	CASSRLAAPYNEQFF	TRBD2	-	TRBJ2-1	TRBV19
TGTGCCAGTACCCAAACTAGCGGGACGACCCCTCCCTACAATGAGCAGTTCTTC	CASTQTSGTTPPYNEQFF	TRBD2	-	TRBJ2-1	TRBV19
TGTGCCAGCAGCCAAGATCTATTAGGGACCTACAATGAGCAGTTCTTC	CASSQDLLGTYNEQFF	-	once	TRBJ2-1	TRBV4-2
TGTGCCAGCAGTGAAGCGCCACGAAATGAGCAGTTCTTC	CASSEAPRNEQFF	-	-	TRBJ2-1	TRBV2
TGCGCCAGCAGCTCGTCGGAGGGCCCCGGGGAGCTGTTTTTT	CASSSSEGPGELFF	-	-	TRBJ2-2	TRBV5-1
TGTGCCAGTACAATAGGCGGACAGTTGGGAGGCAATCAGCCCCAGCATTTT	CASTIGGQLGGNQPQHF	-	-	TRBJ1-5	TRBV28
TGTGCCAGCCCACCGGCCGGACTAGCGGGAGGCCCCTGGAAGGATGAGCAGTTCTTC	CASPPAGLAGGPWKDEQFF	TRBD2	-	TRBJ2-1	TRBV18
TGTGCCAGCAGTGTAAGGGGTTACGAGACCCAGTACTTC	CASSVRGYETQYF	-	-	TRBJ2-5	TRBV6-1
TGTGCCAGCAGTGAAACAGGGAAGGGGCCTTCACCCCTCCACTTT	CASSETGKGPSPLHF	-	-	TRBJ1-6	TRBV25-1